This T cell receptor (beta chain) was obtained from a study of blood T cell repertoires in COVID-19. Whole-study context: Donors in the United States, Italy and Spain gave samples during acute or convalescent COVID-19. From T cells, B-cell-depleted T cells, or PBMCs came the material, which was cDNA or gDNA.

CDR1 and CDR2 (germline): LNHDA, SQIVND (reference sequence). Trimming removed 5 bases from V and 2 bases from J; junction bases left unmatched: 6. The CDR3 has 15 amino acids. As originally analysed: Reference gene primer amplification yielded estimated nucleated cell counts. Assay: immunoSEQ multiplex PCR; the TCRdb copy retains only in-frame clones and omits some. The V and J calls and clone size were taken over from that table, and D and trimming were inferred from the DNA. The table includes about 160,000 clones, approximately 81% detected once. The sequence was collected from a woman between 45 and 65 years old with COVID-19, enrolled during active disease. The sequenced material came from peripheral blood. V gene TRBV19 combines with J gene TRBJ2-1, with TRBD1 matching 7 bases. The CDR3 loop reads CASSDGDSPYNEQFF. The CDR3 nucleotides read TGTGCCAGTAGTGACGGGGACAGTCCCTACAATGAGCAGTTCTTC.